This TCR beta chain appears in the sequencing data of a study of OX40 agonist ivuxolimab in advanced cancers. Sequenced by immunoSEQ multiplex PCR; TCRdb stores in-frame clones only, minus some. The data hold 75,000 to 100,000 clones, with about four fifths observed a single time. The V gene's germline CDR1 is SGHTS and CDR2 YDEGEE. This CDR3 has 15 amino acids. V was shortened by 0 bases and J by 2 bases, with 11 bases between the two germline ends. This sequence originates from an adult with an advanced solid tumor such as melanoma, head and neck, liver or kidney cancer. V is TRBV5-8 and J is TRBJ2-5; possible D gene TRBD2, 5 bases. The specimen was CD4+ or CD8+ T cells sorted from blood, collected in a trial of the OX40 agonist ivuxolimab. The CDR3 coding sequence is TGTGCCAGCAGCTTGGGGCCCGGGAATCAAGAGACCCAGTACTTC. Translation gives CASSLGPGNQETQYF.